A single sample is the source of the 26 T cell receptor beta chains below, sequenced in a study of response to subunit inactivated influenza vaccine. TCRdb itself ran the RT-PCR reads through MiXCR, one entry per CDR3 protein. The table records some 500,000 distinct CDR3 sequences, 15% to 20% of them present only once. Sequencing was performed on CD4+ T cells sorted from PBMCs, taken less than 30 months after vaccination. All receptors come from a man between 50 and 69 years old who received an inactivated influenza vaccine.

This clonotype was counted only a few times. This chain links TRBV6-1 with TRBJ1-6; D not resolved. Germline V gives CDR1 MNHNS, CDR2 SASEGT. The CDR3 runs to 15 residues. Trimming took 6 bases from V and 5 from J, leaving 14 bases between them. The CDR3 sequence: CASRLDGRNNSPLHF. The CDR3 DNA reads as TGTGCCAGCAGGCTTGACGGCCGGAATAATTCACCCCTCCACTTT.

As regards this clonotype: The junction departs from germline at one end; a sequencing error may be responsible. CDR3 residues: CASSLDVGTKTGELFF. CDR3 sequence (DNA): TGTGCCAGCAGCTTAGATGTAGGGACGAAAACCGGGGAGCTGTTTTTT. V and J are TRBV7-7 and TRBJ2-2; either TRBD1 or TRBD2 may fit D (5 bases each). The germline gives CDR1 SSHAT, CDR2 FNYEAQ (reference sequence). The CDR3 loop spans 16 amino acids.

This clonotype was found a few times. This chain uses TRBV10-3 with TRBJ1-2, with D maybe TRBD1 (5 bases). The CDR3 contains 14 residues. Deletions cut 2 bases from V and 4 bases from J, with 11 bases between. CDR1 and CDR2 (germline): ENHRY, SYGVKD. As DNA, the CDR3 is TGTGCCATCAGTGAGCTGAGGGGAGCCTATGGCTACACCTTC. Encoded protein: CAISELRGAYGYTF.

This clonotype has only a few counts. V gene TRBV7-8 combines with J gene TRBJ1-6; D not resolved. Trimming removed 2 bases at V and 8 bases at J, with 7 bases between. Germline CDR1 SGHVS, CDR2 FQNEAQ. The CDR3 extends over 13 amino acids. The CDR3 sequence is CASSLSLDSPLHF. Here the CDR3 DNA reads TGTGCCAGCAGCTTAAGCTTGGATTCACCCCTCCACTTT.

The chain has TRBV7-9 and TRBJ2-7, with TRBD1 matching over 8 bases. The CDR3 loop spans 14 amino acids. J gave up 7 bases and V 3 bases, and 8 bases lay outside the gene matches. Germline loops: CDR1 SEHNR, CDR2 FQNEAQ (reference sequence). The CDR3 DNA reads TGTGCCAGCAGCTTCTGGACAGGGCACCAAGAGCAGTACTTC. Amino acid sequence: CASSFWTGHQEQYF. Complete variable domain (other parts from reference TRBV7-9 and TRBJ2-7): DTGVSQNPRHKITKRGQNVTFRCDPISEHNRLYWYRQTLGQGPEFLTYFQNEAQLEKSRLLSDRFSAERPKGSFSTLEIQRTEQGDSAMYLCASSFWTGHQEQYFGPGTRLTVT.

This clonotype was detected only a few times. V is TRBV12-3 or TRBV12-4 and J is TRBJ1-1; tentatively, D is TRBD1 (5 bases). The CDR3 loop spans 14 amino acids. V was clipped by 3 bases and J by 4 bases, with 12 bases between them. Here the CDR3 reads CASSFQGAATEAFF. CDR3 bases: TGTGCCAGCAGTTTCCAAGGGGCCGCCACTGAAGCTTTCTTT.

At least ten counts were recorded for this clonotype. This chain links TRBV29-1 with TRBJ1-2; 10 bases map to TRBD1. The CDR3 covers 12 residues. Trimming took 6 bases from V and 2 from J; bases not matched to a gene: 0. CDR1 and CDR2 from the germline V gene are SQVTM and ANQGSEA. The CDR3 coding sequence is TGCAGCGTGGACAGGGGGAACTATGGCTACACCTTC. Protein: CSVDRGNYGYTF. Supplemented by reference TRBV29-1 and TRBJ1-2, the full variable domain reads SAVISQKPSRDICQRGTSLTIQCQVDSQVTMMFWYRQQPGQSLTLIATANQGSEATYESGFVIDKFPISRPNLTFSTLTVSNMSPEDSSIYLCSVDRGNYGYTFGSGTRLTVV.

This clonotype has a count of ten or more. V gene TRBV12-3 or TRBV12-4 combines with J gene TRBJ1-1; D gene ambiguous. V lost 3 bases to trimming and J lost 1 base, with 6 bases between them. The length of the CDR3 is 13 residues. Written as DNA, the CDR3 is TGTGCCAGCAGTTTTTACGGGAACACTGAAGCTTTCTTT. Translated, it gives CASSFYGNTEAFF.

The J gene is TRBJ1-2, the V gene TRBV7-2; TRBD1 agrees at 8 bases. With V trimmed by 5 bases and J by 7 bases, 6 bases remained unmatched. Germline V lookup: CDR1 SGHTA, CDR2 FQGNSA. The CDR3 runs to 13 residues. The CDR3 reads CASSTGQGGGYTF. DNA of the CDR3: TGTGCCAGCAGCACTGGACAGGGTGGTGGCTACACCTTC. The full variable domain, completed using reference TRBV7-2 and TRBJ1-2, is GAGVSQSPSNKVTEKGKDVELRCDPISGHTALYWYRQSLGQGLEFLIYFQGNSAPDKSGLPSDRFSAERTGGSVSTLTIQRTQQEDSAVYLCASSTGQGGGYTFGSGTRLTVV.

This clonotype was found a few times. The chain combines TRBV12-3 or TRBV12-4 with TRBJ2-2, with D possibly matching TRBD1 (5 bases). Trimming took off 5 bases at V and 8 bases at J, with 12 bases between the two ends. CDR3 length: 13 residues. DNA of the CDR3: TGTGCCAGCAGTACTTACCAGGGAGGGGAGCTGTTTTTT. Its protein is CASSTYQGGELFF.

This clonotype was observed a handful of times. The chain joins TRBV6-1 to TRBJ2-6; D is unclear. Germline V CDR1 and CDR2: MNHNS, SASEGT. This CDR3 is built from 16 residues. Trimming left V 7 bases short and J 0 bases short, with 13 bases between. The CDR3 bases are TGTGCCAGCATGAAGCACATCGGCTCTGGGGCCAACGTCCTGACTTTC. Amino acids: CASMKHIGSGANVLTF.

This clonotype has only a few counts. The chain is built from TRBV18 and TRBJ2-2; no clear D. Trimming removed 2 bases from V and 6 bases from J, with 13 bases in between. The CDR3 is 15 amino acids. In germline, CDR1 is KGHSH, CDR2 LQKENI. This chain's CDR3 is CASSPIQYSPGELFF. DNA of the CDR3: TGTGCCAGCTCACCAATCCAGTATTCTCCCGGGGAGCTGTTTTTT.

This chain connects TRBV5-1 to TRBJ1-4; D is ambiguous. V was clipped by 2 bases and J by 0 bases, with 8 bases between them. In germline, CDR1 is SGHRS, CDR2 YFSETQ. The CDR3 runs to 15 residues. The CDR3 DNA reads TGCGCCAGCAGCTTCGAATGGGCAACTAATGAAAAACTGTTTTTT. Translation: CASSFEWATNEKLFF.

This sequence joins TRBV29-1 and TRBJ2-3, with 13 bases matching TRBD2. CDR1 and CDR2 (germline): SQVTM, ANQGSEA. The CDR3 runs to 16 residues. V was clipped by 3 bases and J by 8 bases; unmatched bases: 11. The DNA for the CDR3 is TGCAGCGTTGAGGGCCCACTAGCGGGAGGGCCATTTACGCAGTATTTT. Amino acid sequence: CSVEGPLAGGPFTQYF.

This clonotype was found a few times. The chain uses TRBV6-1 and TRBJ2-6; D gene ambiguous. The V end lost 3 bases, the J end lost 2 bases, and 2 bases lay between the germline ends. Per the germline V gene, CDR1 is MNHNS and CDR2 is SASEGT. CDR3 length: 13 residues. The CDR3 nucleotides are TGTGCCAGCAGTGAGGCTGGGGCCAACGTCCTGACTTTC. Protein: CASSEAGANVLTF.

The chain couples TRBV10-3 to TRBJ2-2; a possible D gene is TRBD1 (6 bases). Trimming took 2 bases from V and 6 from J, leaving 10 bases between them. The CDR3 runs 14 residues. Per the germline V gene, CDR1 is ENHRY and CDR2 is SYGVKD. CDR3 nucleotide sequence: TGTGCCATCAGTGAGGATGGGGGCCCCGGGGAGCTGTTTTTT. It encodes CAISEDGGPGELFF.

This clonotype was seen only a few times. This chain uses TRBV6-1 with TRBJ2-5; D ambiguous. This CDR3 comprises 14 residues. Looked up from germline, CDR1 is MNHNS and CDR2 is SASEGT. The V end lost 5 bases, the J end lost 5 bases, and 15 bases lay between the germline ends. DNA of the CDR3: TGTGCCAGCAGTCGACTGTCTCTCTTGGAGACCCAGTACTTC. As protein: CASSRLSLLETQYF.

This clonotype was seen once. The genes are TRBV7-2 and TRBJ2-1; TRBD2 agrees at 8 bases. The germline V gene has CDR1 SGHTA and CDR2 FQGNSA. The ends lost 5 bases at V and 9 bases at J; junction bases unmatched: 9. The CDR3 has 14 amino acids. The CDR3 coding sequence is TGTGCCAGCAGCGTCGCCGGGAGGGCCTTTGAGCAGTTCTTC. Translating gives CASSVAGRAFEQFF.

The chain uses TRBV20-1 and TRBJ1-6, with a weak D call TRBD1 (5 bases). CDR3 length: 13 residues. Germline V gene lookup returns CDR1 DFQATT and CDR2 SNEGSKA (reference sequence). V lost 7 bases and J lost 7, with 14 bases in between. The DNA for the CDR3 is TGCAGTGTTTCGACAGTAAGCAATTCACCCCTCCACTTT. It specifies CSVSTVSNSPLHF.

This clonotype was found many times. The gene calls are TRBV12-3 or TRBV12-4 and TRBJ2-7; D is tentatively TRBD1 or TRBD2 (5 bases each). V lost 5 bases to trimming and J lost 2 bases, with 16 bases between them. This CDR3 is 15 amino acids long. For the CDR3, the DNA is TGTGCCAGCAGTAACCGATCGGGACGAACCTACGAGCAGTACTTC. Translating gives CASSNRSGRTYEQYF.

This clonotype occurred once. The chain uses TRBV10-3 and TRBJ1-4; D is perhaps TRBD1 (5 bases). With 3 bases removed from V and 5 bases from J, the gap between germline ends came to 10 bases. The V gene's germline CDR1 is ENHRY and CDR2 SYGVKD. The CDR3 contains 14 residues. The CDR3 DNA follows: TGTGCCATCAGTGATGGGGGTGAAAATGAAAAACTGTTTTTT. Protein sequence: CAISDGGENEKLFF.

The chain is built from TRBV7-9 and TRBJ1-1; 12 bases are shared with TRBD1. This CDR3 has 17 residues. CDR1 and CDR2 (germline): SEHNR, FQNEAQ (reference sequence). Trimming cost V 4 bases and J 1 base; bases outside gene matches: 7. The CDR3 sequence: CASSSWDRGPRNTEAFF. The CDR3 DNA reads TGTGCCAGCAGCTCATGGGACAGGGGGCCGAGGAACACTGAAGCTTTCTTT.

This clonotype was detected a few times. The chain uses TRBV10-3 and TRBJ1-1, with D possibly being TRBD1 (5 bases). The CDR3 length is 12 residues. V shed 5 bases and J shed 4 bases, with 8 bases lying between them. CDR1 and CDR2 (germline): ENHRY, SYGVKD. Here the CDR3 DNA reads TGTGCCATCAGTTCTCAGGGCACTGAAGCTTTCTTT. Residues: CAISSQGTEAFF.

This clonotype was counted at least ten times. The chain couples TRBV6-1 to TRBJ1-2, with D maybe TRBD1 (6 bases). The V end was cut by 5 bases, the J end by 5 bases, with 18 bases between. This CDR3 comprises 15 residues. Germline V gene lookup returns CDR1 MNHNS and CDR2 SASEGT. Here the CDR3 DNA reads TGTGCCAGCAGTCCTAGGCCCGGGGGCGGGTATGGCTACACCTTC. Its protein is CASSPRPGGGYGYTF.

The chain employs TRBV20-1 and TRBJ2-3; 13 bases are a match to TRBD2. The CDR3 length is 17 residues. Per germline, CDR1 DFQATT and CDR2 SNEGSKA (reference sequence). V was pared by 5 bases and J by 0 bases, with 8 bases of the junction left unmatched. The chain's CDR3 is CSAPTSGRARSTDTQYF. In DNA, the CDR3 is TGCAGTGCTCCAACTAGCGGGAGGGCCCGAAGCACAGATACGCAGTATTTT.

The V and J genes are TRBV5-1 and TRBJ2-1; possibly TRBD1 or TRBD2 for D (6 bases each). The germline V gene encodes CDR1 SGHRS and CDR2 YFSETQ. The CDR3 spans 14 residues. Trimming pared 7 bases from V and 1 base from J, leaving 12 bases between. The CDR3 DNA sequence: TGCGCCAGCGGAGGGCAGGGGTCCTACAATGAGCAGTTCTTC. As protein: CASGGQGSYNEQFF.